The clone carrying this T cell receptor (beta chain) was counted a few times. Its antigen is currently unknown. The CDR3 contains 15 residues. The V end was cut by 1 base, the J end by 7 bases, with 15 bases between. CDR1 is SGHTA and CDR2 is FQGNSA in the germline V gene. The sample comes from a study of T-cell memory formation after mild COVID-19. Study-level information: TCR clusters mostly belonged to single donors. Whole-study results and caveats: The authors left the SARS-CoV-2 specificity of second-wave clones peaking on day 37 unconfirmed. There was a balanced CD4/CD8 profile in clones contracting day 15 to 85, and later expanders leaned CD4+.

Barcoded TCR alpha and TCR beta cDNA libraries with UMIs came from 5'RACE using constant-segment primers. Via MiXCR, TCRdb re-called the 5' RACE reads, giving one row per CDR3 protein. The data hold about 260,000 distinct CDR3 sequences, with about a sixth observed a single time. This receptor was obtained from a young man who had mild COVID-19 (a few samples of this study predate the infection). Cell type and time point are not known. The source material was PBMCs or a T cell subset sorted from them (not recorded which). The chain uses TRBV7-2 and TRBJ2-3; D may be TRBD1 or TRBD2 (5 bases each). CDR3 in amino acids: CASSLERGIGNTQYF. CDR3 sequence (DNA): TGTGCCAGCAGCTTAGAGAGGGGAATCGGGAATACGCAGTATTTT.